The 5 T cell receptor beta chains below were found in one sample sequenced in a study of blood T cell repertoires in COVID-19. Sequenced by immunoSEQ multiplex PCR; TCRdb stores in-frame clones only, minus some. The table shows more than 250,000 clones, with around 86% occurring only once. The sequencing sample was made of peripheral blood. Receptors were obtained from a woman under 40 who had recovered from COVID-19.

Only one count was recorded for this clone. The V call is TRBV7-9, the J call TRBJ1-2; D is perhaps TRBD1 (6 bases). The germline V and J ends were trimmed by 1 base and 8 bases, with 20 bases remaining between them. The CDR3 runs to 16 residues. CDR1 is SEHNR and CDR2 is FQNEAQ in the germline V gene (reference sequence). The CDR3 protein is CASSLEGVRGNLGYTF. CDR3 bases: TGTGCCAGCAGCTTAGAGGGGGTCAGGGGAAACCTCGGCTACACCTTC.

This chain connects TRBV12-3 or TRBV12-4 to TRBJ1-2; no clear D gene. With 8 bases removed from V and 5 bases from J, the gap between germline ends came to 15 bases. This CDR3 has 13 residues. The chain's CDR3 is CASHGGWAYGYTF. CDR3 sequence (DNA): TGTGCCAGCCACGGAGGGTGGGCTTATGGCTACACCTTC.

In this sample, this clone turned up once. The genes are TRBV6-5 and TRBJ2-7, with a tentative D call TRBD1 (6 bases). The length of the CDR3 is 15 residues. From germline, CDR1 is MNHEY and CDR2 SVGAGI. Trimming removed 7 bases at V and 0 bases at J, with 16 bases between. CDR3 sequence (DNA): TGTGCCAGCAACAAAGGTTGGGGGCCCTCCTACGAGCAGTACTTC. It codes for CASNKGWGPSYEQYF.

In DNA form, the CDR3 reads TGTGCCAGCAGTTTGGGGACTATCGGCGAGCAGTACTTC. Amino acid sequence: CASSLGTIGEQYF. V is TRBV27 and J is TRBJ2-7; TRBD2 matches 7 bases. V trimming: 3 bases; J trimming: 6 bases; junction bases outside the gene matches: 5. From germline, CDR1 is MNHEY and CDR2 SMNVEV (reference sequence). The CDR3 runs to 13 residues.

The rearrangement uses TRBV27 and TRBJ1-2; 10 positions match TRBD1. V dropped 6 bases and J dropped 3; count of bases not matched to a gene: 25. In germline, CDR1 is MNHEY, CDR2 SMNVEV (reference sequence). This CDR3 has 21 residues. CDR3 nucleotides: TGTGCCAGCAGCAGTTGGCGGGAAACAAGGACAGGGGGAATTTTAGACTATGGCTACACCTTC. As protein: CASSSWRETRTGGILDYGYTF.